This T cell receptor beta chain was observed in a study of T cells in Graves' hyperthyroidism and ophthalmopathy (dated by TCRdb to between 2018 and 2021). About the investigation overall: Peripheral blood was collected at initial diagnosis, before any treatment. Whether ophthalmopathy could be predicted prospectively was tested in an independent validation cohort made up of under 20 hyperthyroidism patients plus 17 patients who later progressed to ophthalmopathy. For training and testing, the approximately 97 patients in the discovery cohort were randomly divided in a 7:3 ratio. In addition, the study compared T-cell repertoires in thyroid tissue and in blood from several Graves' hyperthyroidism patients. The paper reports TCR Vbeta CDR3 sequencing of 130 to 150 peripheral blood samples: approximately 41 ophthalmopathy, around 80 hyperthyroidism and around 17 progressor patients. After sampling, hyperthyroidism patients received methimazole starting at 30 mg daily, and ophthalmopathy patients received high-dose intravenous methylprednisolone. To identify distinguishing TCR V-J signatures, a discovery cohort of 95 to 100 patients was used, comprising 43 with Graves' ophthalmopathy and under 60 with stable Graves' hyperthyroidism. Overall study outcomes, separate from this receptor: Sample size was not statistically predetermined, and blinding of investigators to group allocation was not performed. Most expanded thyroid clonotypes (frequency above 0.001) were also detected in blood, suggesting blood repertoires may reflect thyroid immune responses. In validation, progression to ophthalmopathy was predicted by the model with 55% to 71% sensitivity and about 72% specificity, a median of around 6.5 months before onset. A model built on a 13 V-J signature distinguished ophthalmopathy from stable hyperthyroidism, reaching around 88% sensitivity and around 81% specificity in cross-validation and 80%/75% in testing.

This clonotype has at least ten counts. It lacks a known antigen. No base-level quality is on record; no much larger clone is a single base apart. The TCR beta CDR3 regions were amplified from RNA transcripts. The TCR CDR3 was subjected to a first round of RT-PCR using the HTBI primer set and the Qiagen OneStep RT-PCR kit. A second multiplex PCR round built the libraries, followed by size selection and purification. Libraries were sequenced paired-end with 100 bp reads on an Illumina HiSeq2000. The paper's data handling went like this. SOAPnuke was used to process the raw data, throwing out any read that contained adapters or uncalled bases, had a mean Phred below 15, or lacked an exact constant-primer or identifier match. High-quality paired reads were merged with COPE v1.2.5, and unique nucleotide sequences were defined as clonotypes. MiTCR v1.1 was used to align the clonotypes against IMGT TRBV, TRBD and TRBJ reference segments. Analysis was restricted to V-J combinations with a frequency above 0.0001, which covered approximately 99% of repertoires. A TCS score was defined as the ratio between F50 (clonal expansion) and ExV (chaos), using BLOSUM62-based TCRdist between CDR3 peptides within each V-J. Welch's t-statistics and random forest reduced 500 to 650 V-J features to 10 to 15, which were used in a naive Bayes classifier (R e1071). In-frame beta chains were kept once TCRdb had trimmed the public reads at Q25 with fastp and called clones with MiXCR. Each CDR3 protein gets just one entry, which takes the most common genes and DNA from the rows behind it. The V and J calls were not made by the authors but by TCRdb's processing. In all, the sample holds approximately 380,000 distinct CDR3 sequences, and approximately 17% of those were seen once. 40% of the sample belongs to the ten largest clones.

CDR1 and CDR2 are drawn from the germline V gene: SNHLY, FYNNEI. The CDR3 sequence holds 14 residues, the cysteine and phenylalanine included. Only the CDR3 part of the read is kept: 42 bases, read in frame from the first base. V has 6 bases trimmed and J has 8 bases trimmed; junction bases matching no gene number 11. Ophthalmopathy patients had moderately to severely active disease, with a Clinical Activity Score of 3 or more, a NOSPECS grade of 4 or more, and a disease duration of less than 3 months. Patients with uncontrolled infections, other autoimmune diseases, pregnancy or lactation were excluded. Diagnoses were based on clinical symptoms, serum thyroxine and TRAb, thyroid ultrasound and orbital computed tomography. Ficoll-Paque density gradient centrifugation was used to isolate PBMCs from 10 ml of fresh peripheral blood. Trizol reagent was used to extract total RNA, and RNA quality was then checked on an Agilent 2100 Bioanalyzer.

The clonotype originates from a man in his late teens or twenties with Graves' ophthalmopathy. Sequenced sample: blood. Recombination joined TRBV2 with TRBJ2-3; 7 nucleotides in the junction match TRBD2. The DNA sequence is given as TGTGCCAGCAGATTATCCACCGGGGGGAGTACGCAGTATTTT. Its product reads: CASRLSTGGSTQYF.